This paragraph covers one T cell receptor (beta chain) sequence. This clone was seen only a few times. Its cognate antigen has yet to be identified. The input lacks base qualities; no much larger clone sits a single base away. The data belong to a study of immune cell composition in non-small cell lung cancer (dated by TCRdb to the late 2010s). At the level of the whole study: To assign histologic subtype, which was mostly lung adenocarcinoma or squamous cell carcinoma, H&E was combined with p63, CK5, Napsin A and TTF-1 immunohistochemistry. TCR-beta sequencing (Adaptive Biotechnologies) was performed on 32 to 35 paired NSCLC tumour and non-adjacent lung specimens plus 26 tumour-only specimens. Supplementary cohort #1 consisted of around 11 lung adenocarcinoma cases with paired tumour/lung TCR-beta sequencing and with TIL populations generated to assess tumour reactivity. A handful of tumour specimens with TCR-beta data were of rare histological subtypes and were excluded from the subtype comparisons. On the study overall, not on this receptor specifically: Across approximately nine adenocarcinoma cases, the maximal tumour-associated clone frequency showed a strong correlation with TIL tumour reactivity, but overall clonality showed no such correlation. Nearly half of NSCLC cases had tumour-associated clones >0.5%, with 75% to 80% of squamous carcinomas showing such clones compared with more than 25% of adenocarcinomas. The reactivity cohort was only approximately 9 cases, and tumour-reactive clones were not shown to share sequences with the dominant in vivo tumour-associated clones. No significant correlation was found between tumour TCR-beta clonality and smoking pack-years.

According to the germline V gene, CDR1 reads LGHNA and CDR2 reads YSLEER. Measured from the cysteine to the phenylalanine, the CDR3 is 15 residues long. Just CDR3 DNA is preserved here, 45 bases in frame from base 1. Cut back by 0 bases and 2 bases, the V and J ends lie 11 bases apart. TCR-beta CDR3 regions were amplified from genomic DNA by a two-step multiplex PCR, with the second step adding Illumina-compatible adaptors. As a commercial immunoSEQ service, TCR-beta immunosequencing was carried out on an Illumina platform. The authors' analysis ran thus. Two measures summarised the repertoires: productive clonality, and Top 10 Clones, meaning the percentage of T-cell templates coming from the ten most frequent sequences. Productive clonality had a range of 0 to 1, where 1 means a monoclonal population. Tumour-associated clones, identified using log10 scatter plots, were defined as sequences that made up at least 0.1% of tumour T-cell templates and were not found in the matched non-adjacent lung. Student's t-tests were used for two-group comparisons, ANOVA for comparisons across stages, and linear regression for relationships, with analyses done in GraphPad Prism7 and R. Not all clones reach the TCRdb copy of this immuneACCESS table, which keeps in-frame sequences only. Checked studies attribute under half of the gap to unresolved V genes and leave the rest unexplained. V and J calls and clone size are those listed in that table; D and trimming were worked out from the DNA. The sample records about 6,000 clones, over 55% of which are singletons. The ten largest account for about 6% of the sample.

Normal lung samples came from the same patient and were non-adjacent lung tissue collected as far from the tumour as possible, with a minimum distance of 3 cm. Genomic DNA was isolated with the QIAamp DNA kit from frozen aliquots of single-cell suspensions that had not been sorted. Tissues arrived within 2 hours after resection and were immediately processed into single-cell suspensions. Tissue was broken up mechanically, digested enzymatically with DNase I, collagenase I and hyaluronidase for 25 to 35 minutes at 37 degrees C, and then filtered and RBC-lysed. The receptor was isolated from a human donor with non-small cell lung cancer. Sequenced material: non-adjacent lung tissue. The rearranged chain carries TRBV4-3 and TRBJ2-7; the D gene is perhaps TRBD1, from 5 matching bases. The nucleotides are TGCGCCAGCAGCCAAGAGAAGGGGCTCGCCTACGAGCAGTACTTC. Its coded protein is CASSQEKGLAYEQYF.